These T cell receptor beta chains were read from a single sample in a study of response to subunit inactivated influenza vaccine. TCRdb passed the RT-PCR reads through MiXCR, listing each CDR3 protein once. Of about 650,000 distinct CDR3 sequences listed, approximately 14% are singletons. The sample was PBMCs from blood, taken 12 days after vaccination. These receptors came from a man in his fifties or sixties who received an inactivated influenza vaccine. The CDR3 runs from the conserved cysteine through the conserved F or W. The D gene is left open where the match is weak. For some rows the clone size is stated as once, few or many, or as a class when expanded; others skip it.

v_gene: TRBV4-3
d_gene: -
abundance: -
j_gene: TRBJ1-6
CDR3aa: CASSQDQGNSPLHF
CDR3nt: TGCGCCAGCAGCCAAGATCAGGGAAATTCACCCCTCCACTTT

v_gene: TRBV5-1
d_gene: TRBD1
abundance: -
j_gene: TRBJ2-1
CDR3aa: CASSLVSRGRHYNEQFF
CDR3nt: TGCGCCAGCAGCTTGGTGAGCAGGGGGCGGCACTACAATGAGCAGTTCTTC

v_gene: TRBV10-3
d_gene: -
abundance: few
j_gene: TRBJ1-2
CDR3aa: CAIADSLLYGYTF
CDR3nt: TGTGCCATAGCCGACAGTCTTCTCTATGGCTACACCTTC

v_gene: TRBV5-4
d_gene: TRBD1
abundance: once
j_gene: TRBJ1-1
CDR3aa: CASSSSDRVAFF
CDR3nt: TGTGCCAGCAGCTCTTCCGACAGGGTGGCTTTCTTT

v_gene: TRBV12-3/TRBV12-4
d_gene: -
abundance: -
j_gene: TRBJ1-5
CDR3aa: CASSLDQGRPQHF
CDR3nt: TGTGCCAGCAGTTTAGATCAGGGTCGGCCCCAGCATTTT

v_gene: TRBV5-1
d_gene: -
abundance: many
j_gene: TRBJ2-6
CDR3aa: CASSLSVVSGANVLTF
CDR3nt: TGCGCCAGCAGCTTGTCGGTAGTCTCTGGGGCCAACGTCCTGACTTTC

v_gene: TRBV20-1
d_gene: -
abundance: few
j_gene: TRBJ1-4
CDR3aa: CSASTPGRRTTNEKLFF
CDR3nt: TGCAGTGCTAGTACCCCTGGTCGTAGGACAACTAATGAAAAACTGTTTTTT

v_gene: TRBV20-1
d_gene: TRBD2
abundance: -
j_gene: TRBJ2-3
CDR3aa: CSARDPASGVSDTQYF
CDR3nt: TGCAGTGCTAGAGATCCGGCTAGCGGGGTGTCAGATACGCAGTATTTT

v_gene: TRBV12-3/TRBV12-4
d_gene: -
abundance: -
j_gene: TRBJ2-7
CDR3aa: CASSSSIYEQYF
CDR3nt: TGTGCCAGCAGTTCCTCAATCTACGAGCAGTACTTC

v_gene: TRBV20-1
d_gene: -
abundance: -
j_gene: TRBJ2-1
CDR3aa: CSARGIPGGGAPEVNEQFF
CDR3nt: TGCAGTGCTAGAGGGATCCCGGGCGGCGGGGCCCCCGAGGTTAATGAGCAGTTCTTC

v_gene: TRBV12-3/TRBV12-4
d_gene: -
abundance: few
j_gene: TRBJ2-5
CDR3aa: CASSSAGQTLLQETQYF
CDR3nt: TGTGCCAGCAGTTCCGCGGGACAGACTTTACTACAAGAGACCCAGTACTTC

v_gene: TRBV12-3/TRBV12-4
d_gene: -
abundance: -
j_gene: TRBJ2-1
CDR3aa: CASRDPGQHNEQFF
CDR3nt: TGTGCCAGCAGAGATCCGGGACAACACAATGAGCAGTTCTTC

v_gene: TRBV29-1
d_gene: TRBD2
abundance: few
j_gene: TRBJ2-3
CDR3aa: CSASGTSGGAGTDTQYF
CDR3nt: TGCAGCGCCAGCGGGACTAGCGGGGGGGCAGGCACAGATACGCAGTATTTT

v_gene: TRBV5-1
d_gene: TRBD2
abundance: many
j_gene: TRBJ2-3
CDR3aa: CASSLASGLAGGDTQYF
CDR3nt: TGCGCCAGCAGCTTGGCCTCGGGACTAGCGGGAGGAGATACGCAGTATTTT

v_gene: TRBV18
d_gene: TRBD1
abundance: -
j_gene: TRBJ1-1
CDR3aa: CASSHTGGNEAFF
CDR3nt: TGTGCCAGCTCACACACAGGGGGCAATGAAGCTTTCTTT

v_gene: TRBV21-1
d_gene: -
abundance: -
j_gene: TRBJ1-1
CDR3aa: CASSRNRGENTEAFF
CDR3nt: TGTGCCAGCAGCAGGAACAGGGGCGAGAACACTGAAGCTTTCTTT

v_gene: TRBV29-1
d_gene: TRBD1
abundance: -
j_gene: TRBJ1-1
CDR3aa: CSVAEGADQAFF
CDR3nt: TGCAGCGTGGCCGAGGGGGCAGATCAAGCTTTCTTT

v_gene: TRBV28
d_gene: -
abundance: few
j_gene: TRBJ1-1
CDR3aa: CASSFWTEAFF
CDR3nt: TGTGCCAGCAGTTTCTGGACTGAAGCTTTCTTT

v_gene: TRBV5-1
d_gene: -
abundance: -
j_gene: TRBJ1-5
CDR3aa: CASSRDGYSNQPQHF
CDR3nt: TGCGCCAGCAGCCGCGACGGATATAGCAATCAGCCCCAGCATTTT

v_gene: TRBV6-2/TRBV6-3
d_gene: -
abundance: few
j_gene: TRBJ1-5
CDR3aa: CASSYGLPREPQHF
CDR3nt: TGTGCCAGCAGTTACGGATTGCCCAGGGAGCCCCAGCATTTT

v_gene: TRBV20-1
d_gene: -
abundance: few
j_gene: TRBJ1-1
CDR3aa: CSASQGPMNTEAFF
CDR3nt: TGCAGTGCTAGTCAAGGGCCCATGAACACTGAAGCTTTCTTT

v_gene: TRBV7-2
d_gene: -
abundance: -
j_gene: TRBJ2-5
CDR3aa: CASSLTGGDETQYF
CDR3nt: TGTGCCAGCAGCTTAACGGGTGGAGATGAGACCCAGTACTTC

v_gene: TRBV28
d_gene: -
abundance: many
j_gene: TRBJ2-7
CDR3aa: CASFDGRIYEQYF
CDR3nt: TGTGCCAGTTTTGACGGGAGAATCTACGAGCAGTACTTC

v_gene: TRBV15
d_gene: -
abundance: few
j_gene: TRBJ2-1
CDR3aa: CATSREQRNEQFF
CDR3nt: TGTGCCACCAGCAGAGAGCAGCGGAATGAGCAGTTCTTC

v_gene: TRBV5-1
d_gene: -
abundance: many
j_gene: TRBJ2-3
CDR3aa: CASHSHPSTDTQYF
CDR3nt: TGCGCCAGTCACAGTCACCCTAGCACAGATACGCAGTATTTT

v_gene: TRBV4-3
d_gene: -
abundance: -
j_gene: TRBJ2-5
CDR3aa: CASSQGASFQETQYF
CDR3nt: TGCGCCAGCAGCCAAGGAGCGAGCTTCCAAGAGACCCAGTACTTC

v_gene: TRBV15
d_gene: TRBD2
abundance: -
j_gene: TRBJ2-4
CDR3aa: CATSLAPSGGKNIQYF
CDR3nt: TGTGCCACCAGCTTAGCCCCTAGCGGGGGCAAAAACATTCAGTACTTC

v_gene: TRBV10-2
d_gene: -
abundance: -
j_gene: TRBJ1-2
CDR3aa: CASSETAGFGGYTF
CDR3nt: TGCGCCAGCAGTGAGACAGCAGGTTTCGGGGGCTACACCTTC

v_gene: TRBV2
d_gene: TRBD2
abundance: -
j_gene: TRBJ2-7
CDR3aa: CASSEYGSLWLAGAQQNYEQYF
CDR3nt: TGTGCCAGCAGTGAATATGGTTCTTTGTGGCTAGCGGGAGCCCAACAGAACTACGAGCAGTACTTC

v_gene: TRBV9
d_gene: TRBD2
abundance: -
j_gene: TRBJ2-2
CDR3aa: CASSVGRGAGGRAGELFF
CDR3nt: TGTGCCAGCAGCGTAGGGCGGGGGGCAGGCGGACGAGCCGGGGAGCTGTTTTTT

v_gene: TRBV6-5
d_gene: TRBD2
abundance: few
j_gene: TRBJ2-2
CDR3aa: CASSYSGLAGITGELFF
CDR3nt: TGTGCCAGCAGTTACTCGGGACTAGCGGGAATCACCGGGGAGCTGTTTTTT

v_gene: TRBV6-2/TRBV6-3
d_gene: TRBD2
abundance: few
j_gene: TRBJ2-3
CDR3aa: CASSYDLAGANTDTQYF
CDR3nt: TGTGCCAGCAGTTACGATCTAGCGGGGGCAAACACAGATACGCAGTATTTT

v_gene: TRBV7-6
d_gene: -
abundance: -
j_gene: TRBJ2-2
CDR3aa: CASSVVQGQMGTGELFF
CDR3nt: TGTGCCAGCAGCGTAGTTCAGGGCCAGATGGGGACCGGGGAGCTGTTTTTT

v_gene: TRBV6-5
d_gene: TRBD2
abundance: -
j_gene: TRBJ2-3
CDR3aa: CASSYSTSGSRTDTQYF
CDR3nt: TGTGCCAGCAGTTACTCGACTAGCGGGAGTCGGACAGATACGCAGTATTTT

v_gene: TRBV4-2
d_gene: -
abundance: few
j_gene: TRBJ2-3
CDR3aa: CASSQDFTGNPDTQYF
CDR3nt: TGTGCCAGCAGCCAAGATTTCACAGGGAACCCAGATACGCAGTATTTT

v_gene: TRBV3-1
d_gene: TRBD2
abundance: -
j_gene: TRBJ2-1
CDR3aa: CASTSWGSGRDNEQFF
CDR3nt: TGTGCCAGCACCTCCTGGGGTAGCGGGAGGGACAATGAGCAGTTCTTC

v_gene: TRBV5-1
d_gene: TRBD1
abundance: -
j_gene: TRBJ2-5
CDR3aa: CASSWDSAETQYF
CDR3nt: TGCGCCAGCAGCTGGGACAGCGCGGAGACCCAGTACTTC

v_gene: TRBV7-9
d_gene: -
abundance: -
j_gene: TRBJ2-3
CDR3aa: CASSPYPPTDTQYF
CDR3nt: TGTGCCAGCAGCCCCTACCCCCCTACAGATACGCAGTATTTT

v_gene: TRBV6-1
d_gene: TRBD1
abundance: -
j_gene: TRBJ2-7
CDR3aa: CASSEAGQGTYEQYF
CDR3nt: TGTGCCAGCAGTGAAGCGGGACAGGGCACCTACGAGCAGTACTTC

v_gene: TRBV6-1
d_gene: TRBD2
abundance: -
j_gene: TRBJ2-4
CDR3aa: CASKTLAGDAKNIQYF
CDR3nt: TGTGCCAGCAAAACACTAGCGGGTGATGCCAAAAACATTCAGTACTTC

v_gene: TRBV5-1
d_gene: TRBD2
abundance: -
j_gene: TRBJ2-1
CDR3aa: CASSSGTSFGSEQFF
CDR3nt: TGCGCCAGCAGCTCAGGGACTAGTTTTGGAAGTGAGCAGTTCTTC

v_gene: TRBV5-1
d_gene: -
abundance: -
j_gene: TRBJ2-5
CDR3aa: CASSPRQVQGTQYF
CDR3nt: TGCGCCAGCAGCCCAAGACAGGTCCAAGGGACCCAGTACTTC

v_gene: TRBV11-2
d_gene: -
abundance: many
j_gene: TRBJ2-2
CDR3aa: CASSLQGATGELFF
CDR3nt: TGTGCCAGCAGCTTACAGGGCGCCACCGGGGAGCTGTTTTTT

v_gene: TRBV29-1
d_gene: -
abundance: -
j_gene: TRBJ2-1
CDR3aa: CSVERRVSSYNEQFF
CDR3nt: TGCAGCGTTGAACGGAGGGTTAGCTCCTACAATGAGCAGTTCTTC

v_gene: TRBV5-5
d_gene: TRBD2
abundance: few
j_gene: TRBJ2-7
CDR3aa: CASSLSSGRPYEQYF
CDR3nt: TGTGCCAGCAGCTTATCTAGCGGGAGGCCCTACGAGCAGTACTTC

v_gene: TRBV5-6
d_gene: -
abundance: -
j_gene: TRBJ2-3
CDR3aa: CASSTGTHNTQYF
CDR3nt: TGTGCCAGCAGCACCGGGACCCATAATACGCAGTATTTT

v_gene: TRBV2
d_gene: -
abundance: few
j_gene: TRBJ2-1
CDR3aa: CASTRTRGDSYNEQFF
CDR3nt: TGTGCCAGCACCCGAACTCGGGGAGACTCCTACAATGAGCAGTTCTTC

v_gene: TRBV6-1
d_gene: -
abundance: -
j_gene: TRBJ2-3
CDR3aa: CASTQRGSTTTDTQYF
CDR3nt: TGTGCCAGCACCCAACGAGGGAGCACAACCACAGATACGCAGTATTTT

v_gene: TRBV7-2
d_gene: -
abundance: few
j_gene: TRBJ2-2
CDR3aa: CASSHPLWYTGELFF
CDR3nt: TGTGCCAGCAGCCATCCTCTTTGGTACACCGGGGAGCTGTTTTTT

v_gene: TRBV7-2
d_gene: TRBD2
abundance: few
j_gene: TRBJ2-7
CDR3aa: CASSLGLASHEQYF
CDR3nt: TGTGCCAGCAGCTTGGGACTAGCTTCCCACGAGCAGTACTTC

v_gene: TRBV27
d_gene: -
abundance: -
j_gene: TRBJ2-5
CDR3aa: CASSPTVGETQYF
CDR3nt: TGTGCCAGCAGTCCTACGGTAGGGGAGACCCAGTACTTC

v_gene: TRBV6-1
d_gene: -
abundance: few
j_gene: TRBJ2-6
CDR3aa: CASTSTSTGANVLTF
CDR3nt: TGTGCCAGCACCTCTACTTCGACGGGGGCCAACGTCCTGACTTTC

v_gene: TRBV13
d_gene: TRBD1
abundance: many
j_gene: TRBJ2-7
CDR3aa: CASSSGGQGALYEQYF
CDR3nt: TGTGCCAGCAGCTCGGGGGGACAGGGGGCCCTCTACGAGCAGTACTTC